This T cell receptor beta chain emerged from a study of high-grade serous ovarian cancer treatment subgroups. The overall study: Mean per sample: around 13,000 reads, some 7,300 unique TCR beta rearrangements. The study's findings and limits: Clonal relatedness tracked neoantigen level, and by trend copy number and mutation load. Repertoire similarity ranged roughly 0.095 to 0.79 between tumors of one patient. Spatial context was lost because tumors were sequenced in bulk.

Tumor samples were taken before definitive surgery or chemotherapy. TCRdb keeps only in-frame clones here, not all; method: immunoSEQ multiplex PCR. This table has thousands of clones, over 60% appearing once. Turning to this clone: Its target is unknown.

Sequenced input: tumor tissue. The source of this sequence is a human donor with high-grade serous ovarian cancer.

The CDR3 spells CASSPGQGEGGEQFF. The CDR3 region has the DNA TGTGCCAGCAGCCCGGGACAGGGGGAAGGGGGTGAGCAGTTCTTC. The chain has TRBV11-1 and TRBJ2-1; 11 bases fit TRBD1. This CDR3 comprises 15 residues. The germline V gene has CDR1 SGHAT and CDR2 FQDESV (reference sequence). V was pared by 5 bases and J by 9 bases, with 9 bases of the junction left unmatched.